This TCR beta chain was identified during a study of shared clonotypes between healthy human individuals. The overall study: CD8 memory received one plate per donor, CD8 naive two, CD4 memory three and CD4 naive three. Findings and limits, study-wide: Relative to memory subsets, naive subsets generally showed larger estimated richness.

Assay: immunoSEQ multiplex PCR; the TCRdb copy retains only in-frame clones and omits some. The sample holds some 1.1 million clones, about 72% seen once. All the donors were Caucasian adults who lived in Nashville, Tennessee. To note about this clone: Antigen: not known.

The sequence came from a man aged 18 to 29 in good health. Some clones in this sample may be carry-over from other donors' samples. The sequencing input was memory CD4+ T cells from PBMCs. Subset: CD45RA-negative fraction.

This CDR3 reads CASSPALGQGAETQYF. As DNA, the CDR3 is TGTGCCAGCAGCCCCGCACTCGGACAGGGCGCAGAGACCCAGTACTTC. J is TRBJ2-5 and V is TRBV7-7, with 8 positions matching TRBD1. The junction had 12 bases not matched to a gene; V was cut back by 5 bases and J by 4 bases. The CDR3 spans 16 residues. CDR1 and CDR2 (germline): SSHAT, FNYEAQ (reference sequence).